This T cell receptor beta chain was obtained from a study of vaccination and CD4 T cells after COVID-19. Study overall: Post-diagnosis, post-COVID samples were collected after a median approximately 110 days, ranging 35 to 161.

Treatment: approximately 11-day PBMC culture with coronavirus spike peptide pools or control peptides (ViraFEST assay). This CDR3 spans 16 amino acids. Germline V gene data show CDR1 as MDHEN and CDR2 as SYDVKM. Trimming took 4 bases from V and 5 from J, leaving 18 bases between them. With the Oncomine TCR Beta short-read assay, DNA from cultured CD4+ T cells was sequenced. TCRdb reprocessed the PCR reads with MiXCR, giving one entry per CDR3 protein. The profile shows 13,000 to 15,000 distinct CDR3 sequences, 25% to 35% of them singletons. As concerns this clonotype: The antigen is not known.

V gene TRBV28 combines with J gene TRBJ1-5; D is unresolved. The sequence came from a human donor with COVID-19. The material sequenced was cultured CD4+ T cells from blood. The CDR3 DNA reads TGTGCCAGCAGTTCCCTCCAAGACGGCTATGATCAGCCCCAGCATTTT. Residues: CASSSLQDGYDQPQHF.